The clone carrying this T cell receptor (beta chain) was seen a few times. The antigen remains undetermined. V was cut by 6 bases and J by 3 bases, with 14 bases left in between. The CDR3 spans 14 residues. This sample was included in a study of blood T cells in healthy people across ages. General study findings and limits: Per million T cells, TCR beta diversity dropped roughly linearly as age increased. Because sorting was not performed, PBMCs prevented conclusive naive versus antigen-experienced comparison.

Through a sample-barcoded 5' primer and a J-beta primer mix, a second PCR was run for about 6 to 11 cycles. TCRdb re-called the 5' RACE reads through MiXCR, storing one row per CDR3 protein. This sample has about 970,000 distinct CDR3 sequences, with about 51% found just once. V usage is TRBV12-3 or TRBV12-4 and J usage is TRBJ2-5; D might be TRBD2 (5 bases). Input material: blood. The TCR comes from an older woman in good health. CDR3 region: CASSHQWGEETQYF. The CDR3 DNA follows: TGTGCCAGCAGCCATCAGTGGGGAGAAGAGACCCAGTACTTC.